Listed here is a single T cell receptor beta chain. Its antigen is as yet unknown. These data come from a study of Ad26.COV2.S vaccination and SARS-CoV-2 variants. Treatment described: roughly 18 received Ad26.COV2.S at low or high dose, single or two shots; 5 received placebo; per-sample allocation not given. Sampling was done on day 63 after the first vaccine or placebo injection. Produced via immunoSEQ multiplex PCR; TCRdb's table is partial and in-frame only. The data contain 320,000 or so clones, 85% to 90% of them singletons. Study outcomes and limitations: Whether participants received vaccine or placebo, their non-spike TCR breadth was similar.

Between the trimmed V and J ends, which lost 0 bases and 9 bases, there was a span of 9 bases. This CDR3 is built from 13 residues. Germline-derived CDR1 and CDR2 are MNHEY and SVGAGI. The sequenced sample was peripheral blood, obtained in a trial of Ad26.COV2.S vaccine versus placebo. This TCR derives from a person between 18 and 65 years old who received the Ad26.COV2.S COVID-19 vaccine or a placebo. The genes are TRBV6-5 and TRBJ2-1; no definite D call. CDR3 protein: CASSYSELGEQFF. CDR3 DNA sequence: TGTGCCAGCAGTTACTCGGAGCTTGGTGAGCAGTTCTTC.